This paragraph reports one T cell receptor beta chain. Primers used in a second PCR of about 6 to 11 cycles were a sample-barcoded 5' primer and a J-beta primer mix. MiXCR, applied by TCRdb to the 5' RACE reads, yields one record per CDR3 protein. The table records 850,000 to 1,000,000 distinct CDR3 sequences, roughly 51% of them present only once. This sample is drawn from a study of blood T cells in healthy people across ages. In germline, CDR1 is MNHEY, CDR2 SVGAGI. V gave up 5 bases and J gave up 6 bases, with 11 bases separating them. The CDR3 is made up of 13 amino acids. This TCR derives from a woman aged 60-70 years in good health. The sample consisted of blood. The V and J genes are TRBV6-5 and TRBJ2-1; D may be TRBD2 (6 bases). The CDR3 DNA follows: TGTGCCAGCAGTCCGACTAGTATCAATGAGCAGTTCTTC. Translated: CASSPTSINEQFF.